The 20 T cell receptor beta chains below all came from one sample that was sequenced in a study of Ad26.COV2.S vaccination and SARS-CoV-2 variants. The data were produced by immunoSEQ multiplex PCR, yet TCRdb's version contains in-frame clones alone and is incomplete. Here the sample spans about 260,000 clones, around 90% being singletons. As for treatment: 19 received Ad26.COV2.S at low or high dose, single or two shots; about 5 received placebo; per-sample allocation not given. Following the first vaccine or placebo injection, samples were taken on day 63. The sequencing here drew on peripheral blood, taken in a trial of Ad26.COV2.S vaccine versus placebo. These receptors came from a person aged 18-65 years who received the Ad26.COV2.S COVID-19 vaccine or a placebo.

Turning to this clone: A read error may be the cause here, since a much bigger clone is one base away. The CDR3 reads CASSFGGGDTEAFF. DNA for the CDR3: TGTGCCAGCAGCTTCGGAGGGGGAGACACTGAAGCTTTCTTT. The V call is TRBV9, the J call TRBJ1-1; D might be TRBD1 (6 bases). V gave up 4 bases and J gave up 3 bases, with 13 bases separating them. CDR1 SGDLS and CDR2 YYNGEE come from the germline V gene. The CDR3 loop spans 14 amino acids.

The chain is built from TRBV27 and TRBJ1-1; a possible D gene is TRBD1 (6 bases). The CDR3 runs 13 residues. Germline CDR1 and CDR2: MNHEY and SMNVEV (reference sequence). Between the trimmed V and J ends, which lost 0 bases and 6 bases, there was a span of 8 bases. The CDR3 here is CASSLSGGAEAFF. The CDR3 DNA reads TGTGCCAGCAGTTTATCTGGGGGCGCTGAAGCTTTCTTT.

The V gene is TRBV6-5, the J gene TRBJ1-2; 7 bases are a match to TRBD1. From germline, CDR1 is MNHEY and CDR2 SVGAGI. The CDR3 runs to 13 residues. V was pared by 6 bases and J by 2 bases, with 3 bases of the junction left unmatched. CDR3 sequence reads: CASSQGQNYGYTF. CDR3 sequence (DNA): TGTGCCAGCAGCCAGGGACAGAACTATGGCTACACCTTC.

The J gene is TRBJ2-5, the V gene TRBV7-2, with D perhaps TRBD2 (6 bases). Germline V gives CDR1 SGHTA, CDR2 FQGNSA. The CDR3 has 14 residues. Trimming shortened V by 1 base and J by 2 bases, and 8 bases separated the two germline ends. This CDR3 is CASSLGSGQETQYF. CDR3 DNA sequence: TGTGCCAGCAGCTTAGGAAGCGGGCAAGAGACCCAGTACTTC.

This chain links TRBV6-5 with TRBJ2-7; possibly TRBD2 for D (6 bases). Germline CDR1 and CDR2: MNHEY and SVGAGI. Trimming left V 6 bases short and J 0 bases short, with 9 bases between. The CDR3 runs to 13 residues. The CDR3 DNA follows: TGTGCCAGCAGGGAGGGGTACTCCTACGAGCAGTACTTC. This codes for CASREGYSYEQYF.

The CDR3 DNA reads TGTGCCATCGGCTCGACCGGAACCCTCTCTGGAAACACCATATATTTT. Its protein is CAIGSTGTLSGNTIYF. The chain couples TRBV10-3 to TRBJ1-3, with D hard to call. Per the germline V gene, CDR1 is ENHRY and CDR2 is SYGVKD. V was pared by 8 bases and J by 0 bases, with 17 bases between. The CDR3 spans 16 residues.

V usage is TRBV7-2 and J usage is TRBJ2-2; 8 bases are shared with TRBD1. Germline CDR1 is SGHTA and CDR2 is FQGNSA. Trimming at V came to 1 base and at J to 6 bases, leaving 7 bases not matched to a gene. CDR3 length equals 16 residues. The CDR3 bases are TGTGCCAGCAGCTTAGGGTCAGGGGGCGGCCCCGGGGAGCTGTTTTTT. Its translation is CASSLGSGGGPGELFF.

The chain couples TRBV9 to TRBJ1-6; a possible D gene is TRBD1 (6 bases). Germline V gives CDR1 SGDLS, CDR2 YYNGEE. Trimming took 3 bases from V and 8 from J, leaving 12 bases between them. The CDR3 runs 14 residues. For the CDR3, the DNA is TGTGCCAGCAGCGAGCGGGACACTTATTCACCCCTCCACTTT. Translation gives CASSERDTYSPLHF.

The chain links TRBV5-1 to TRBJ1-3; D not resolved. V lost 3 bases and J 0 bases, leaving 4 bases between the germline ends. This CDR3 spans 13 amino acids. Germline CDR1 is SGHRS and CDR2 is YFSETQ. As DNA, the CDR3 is TGCGCCAGCAGCTGGAGCTCTGGAAACACCATATATTTT. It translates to CASSWSSGNTIYF.

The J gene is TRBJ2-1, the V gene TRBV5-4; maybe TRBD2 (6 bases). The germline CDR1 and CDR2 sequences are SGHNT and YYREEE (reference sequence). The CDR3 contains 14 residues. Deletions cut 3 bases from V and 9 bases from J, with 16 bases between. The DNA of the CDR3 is TGTGCCAGCAGCTCGTTGCGGGGAGACCGTGAGCAGTTCTTC. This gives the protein CASSSLRGDREQFF. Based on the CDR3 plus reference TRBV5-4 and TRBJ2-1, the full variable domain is ETGVTQSPTHLIKTRGQQVTLRCSSQSGHNTVSWYQQALGQGPQFIFQYYREEENGRGNFPPRFSGLQFPNYSSELNVNALELDDSALYLCASSSLRGDREQFFGPGTRLTVL.

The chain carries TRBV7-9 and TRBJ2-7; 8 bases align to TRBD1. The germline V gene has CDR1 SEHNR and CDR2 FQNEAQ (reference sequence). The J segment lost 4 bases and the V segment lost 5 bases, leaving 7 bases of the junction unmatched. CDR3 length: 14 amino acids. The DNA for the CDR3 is TGTGCCAGCAGCCCAGGACAGGGTTGGTACGAGCAGTACGTC. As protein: CASSPGQGWYEQYV.

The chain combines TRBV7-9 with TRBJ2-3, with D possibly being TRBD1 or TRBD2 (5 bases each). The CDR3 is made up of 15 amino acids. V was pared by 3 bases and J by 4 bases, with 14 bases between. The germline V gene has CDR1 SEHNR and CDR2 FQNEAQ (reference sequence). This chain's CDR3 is CASSFRGREADTQYF. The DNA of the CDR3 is TGTGCCAGCAGCTTTCGGGGCAGGGAAGCAGATACGCAGTATTTT.

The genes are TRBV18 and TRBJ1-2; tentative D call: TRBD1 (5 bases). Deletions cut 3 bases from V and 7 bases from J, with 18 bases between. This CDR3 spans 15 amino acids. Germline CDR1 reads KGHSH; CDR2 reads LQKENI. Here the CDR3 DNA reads TGTGCCAGCTCACCGGGACCCCCAGGTGGTATTGGCTACACCTTC. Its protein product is CASSPGPPGGIGYTF.

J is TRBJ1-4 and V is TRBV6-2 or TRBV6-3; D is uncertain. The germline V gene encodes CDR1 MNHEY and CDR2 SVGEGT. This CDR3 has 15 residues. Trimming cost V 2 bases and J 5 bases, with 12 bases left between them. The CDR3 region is CASSYAVLTNEKLFF. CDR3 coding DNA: TGTGCCAGCAGTTACGCGGTCCTCACCAATGAAAAACTGTTTTTT.

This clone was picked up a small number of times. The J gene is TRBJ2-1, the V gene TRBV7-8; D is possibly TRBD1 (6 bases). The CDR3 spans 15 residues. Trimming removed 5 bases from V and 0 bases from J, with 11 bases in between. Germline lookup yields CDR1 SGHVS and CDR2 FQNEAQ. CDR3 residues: CASSRQVDSYNEQFF. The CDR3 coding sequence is TGTGCCAGCAGCCGACAGGTCGACTCCTACAATGAGCAGTTCTTC.

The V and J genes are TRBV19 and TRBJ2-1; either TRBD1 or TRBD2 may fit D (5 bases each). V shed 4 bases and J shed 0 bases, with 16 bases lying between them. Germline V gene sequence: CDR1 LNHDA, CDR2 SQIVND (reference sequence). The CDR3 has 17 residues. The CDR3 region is CASSTLRDLSSYNEQFF. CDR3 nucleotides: TGTGCCAGTAGTACACTGAGGGACCTCTCCTCCTACAATGAGCAGTTCTTC. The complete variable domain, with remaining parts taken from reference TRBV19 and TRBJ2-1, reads DGGITQSPKYLFRKEGQNVTLSCEQNLNHDAMYWYRQDPGQGLRLIYYSQIVNDFQKGDIAEGYSVSREKKESFPLTVTSAQKNPTAFYLCASSTLRDLSSYNEQFFGPGTRLTVL.

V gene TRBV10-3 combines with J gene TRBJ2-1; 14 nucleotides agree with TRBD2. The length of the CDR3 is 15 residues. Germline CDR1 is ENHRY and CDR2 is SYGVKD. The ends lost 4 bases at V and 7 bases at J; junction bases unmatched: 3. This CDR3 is CAISARTSGGNEQFF. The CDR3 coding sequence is TGTGCCATCAGTGCCCGGACTAGCGGGGGGAATGAGCAGTTCTTC.

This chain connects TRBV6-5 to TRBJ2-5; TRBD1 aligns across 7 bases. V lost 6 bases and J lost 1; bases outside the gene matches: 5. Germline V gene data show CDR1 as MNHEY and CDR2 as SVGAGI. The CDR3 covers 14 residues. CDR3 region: CASSSRQGQETQYF. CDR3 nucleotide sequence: TGTGCCAGCAGCTCCAGACAGGGCCAAGAGACCCAGTACTTC.

The CDR3: CASSQYRGQGSYGYTF. Written as DNA, the CDR3 is TGTGCCAGCAGTCAGTACCGGGGACAGGGATCTTATGGCTACACCTTC. The chain combines TRBV14 with TRBJ1-2, with TRBD1 matching 9 bases. CDR3 length equals 16 residues. V lost 6 bases and J lost 5; bases outside the gene matches: 13. Germline V CDR1 and CDR2: SGHDN, FVKESK.

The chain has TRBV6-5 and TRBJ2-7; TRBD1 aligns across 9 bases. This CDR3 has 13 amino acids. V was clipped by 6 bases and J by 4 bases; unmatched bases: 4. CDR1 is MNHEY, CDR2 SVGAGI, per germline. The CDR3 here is CASSPTGGYEQYF. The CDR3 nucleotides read TGTGCCAGCAGCCCGACAGGGGGATACGAGCAGTACTTC.